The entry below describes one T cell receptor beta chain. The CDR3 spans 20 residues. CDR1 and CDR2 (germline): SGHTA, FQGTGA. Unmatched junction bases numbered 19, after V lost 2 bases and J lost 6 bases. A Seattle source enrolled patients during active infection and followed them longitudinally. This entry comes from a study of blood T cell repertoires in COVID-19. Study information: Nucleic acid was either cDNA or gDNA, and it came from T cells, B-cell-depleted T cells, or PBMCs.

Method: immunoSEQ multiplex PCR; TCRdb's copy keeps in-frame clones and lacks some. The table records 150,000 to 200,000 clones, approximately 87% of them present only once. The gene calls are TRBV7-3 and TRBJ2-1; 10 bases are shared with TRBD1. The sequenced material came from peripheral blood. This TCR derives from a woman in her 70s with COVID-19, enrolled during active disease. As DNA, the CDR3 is TGTGCCAGCAGCTTAGCCTCCGGGACAGGGGCCCGGAGAAGAGGCAATGAGCAGTTCTTC. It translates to CASSLASGTGARRRGNEQFF.